A few counts support the clone carrying this TCR beta chain. No antigen is known for it. The sample originates from a study of T-cell memory formation after mild COVID-19. General study findings and limits: Prior to infection, memory already included some responding clones, suggesting cross-reactive memory joined. Later expanders leaned toward CD4+, whereas clones contracting from day 15 to 85 were balanced CD4/CD8. Second-wave clones peaking on day 37 lacked confirmed SARS-CoV-2 specificity.

TCRdb fed the 5' RACE reads into MiXCR, producing one record per CDR3 protein. Found here are about 400,000 distinct CDR3 sequences, under 15% of them singletons; the top ten hold around 22%. This CDR3 has 12 residues. Germline lookup yields CDR1 SGHTA and CDR2 FQGNSA. The V gene lost 8 bases and the J gene lost 0 bases, with 4 bases spanning the gap. The chain has TRBV7-2 and TRBJ2-2, with D hard to call. Source material: PBMCs or a T cell subset sorted from them (not recorded which). This receptor was taken from a man younger than 35 who had mild COVID-19 (a few samples of this study predate the infection). Cell type and time point are not known. CDR3 coding DNA: TGTGCCAGCGGAGCGAACACCGGGGAGCTGTTTTTT. Its protein is CASGANTGELFF.